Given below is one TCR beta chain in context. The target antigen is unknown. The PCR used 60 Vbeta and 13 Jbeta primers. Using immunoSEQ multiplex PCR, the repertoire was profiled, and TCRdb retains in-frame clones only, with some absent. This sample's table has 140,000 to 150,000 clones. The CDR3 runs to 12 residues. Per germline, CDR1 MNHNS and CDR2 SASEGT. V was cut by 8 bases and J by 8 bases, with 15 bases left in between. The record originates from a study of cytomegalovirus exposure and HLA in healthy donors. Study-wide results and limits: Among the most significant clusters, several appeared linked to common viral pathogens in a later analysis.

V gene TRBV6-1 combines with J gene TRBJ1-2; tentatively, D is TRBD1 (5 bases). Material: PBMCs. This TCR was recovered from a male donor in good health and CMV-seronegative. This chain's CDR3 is CASVLGALGYTF. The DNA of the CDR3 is TGTGCCAGCGTCTTAGGGGCGCTCGGCTACACCTTC.